This TCR beta chain was captured by sequencing in a study of T cells after yellow fever vaccination. Study-wide results and caveats: FACS-sorted repertoires could contain abundant clonotypes contaminating from the bulk population.

TCRdb ran MiXCR on the 5' RACE reads and lists one entry per CDR3 protein. This sample has approximately 510,000 distinct CDR3 sequences, with just over 20% found just once. This clonotype was counted ten times or more. What it recognizes is unknown. The sequence derives from a man between 18 and 29 years old who received the YFV17D yellow fever vaccine. The sequencing used PBMCs, collected approximately 22 days after the first yellow fever vaccination.

Here the CDR3 reads CASSLFGGQETQYF. The CDR3 DNA is TGTGCCAGCAGCTTATTCGGGGGGCAAGAGACCCAGTACTTC. The V call is TRBV7-9, the J call TRBJ2-5, with 7 positions matching TRBD2. This CDR3 contains 14 residues. Germline V gene data show CDR1 as SEHNR and CDR2 as FQNEAQ (reference sequence). V was clipped by 2 bases and J by 2 bases; unmatched bases: 2.